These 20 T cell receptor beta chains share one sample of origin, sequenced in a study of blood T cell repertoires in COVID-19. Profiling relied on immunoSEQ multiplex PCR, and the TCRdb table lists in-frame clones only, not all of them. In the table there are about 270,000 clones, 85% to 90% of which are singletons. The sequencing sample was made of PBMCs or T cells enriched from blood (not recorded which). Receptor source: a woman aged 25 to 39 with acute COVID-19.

CDR3 protein: CASSPTGQYNEQFF. CDR3 DNA: TGTGCCAGCAGCCCGACAGGGCAGTACAATGAGCAGTTCTTC. The V call is TRBV6-4, the J call TRBJ2-1, with 7 nucleotides matching TRBD1. The CDR3 is 14 residues long. After removal of 6 bases from V and 4 bases from J, the junction contained 6 bases not matched to a gene. In germline, CDR1 is MRHNA, CDR2 SNTAGT.

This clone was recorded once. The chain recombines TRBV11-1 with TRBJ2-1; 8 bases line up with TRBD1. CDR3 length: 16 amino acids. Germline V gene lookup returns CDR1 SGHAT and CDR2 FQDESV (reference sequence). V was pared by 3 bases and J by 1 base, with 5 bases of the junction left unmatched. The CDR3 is CASSLGRGQSYNEQFF. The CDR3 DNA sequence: TGTGCCAGCAGCTTGGGCAGGGGGCAATCCTACAATGAGCAGTTCTTC.

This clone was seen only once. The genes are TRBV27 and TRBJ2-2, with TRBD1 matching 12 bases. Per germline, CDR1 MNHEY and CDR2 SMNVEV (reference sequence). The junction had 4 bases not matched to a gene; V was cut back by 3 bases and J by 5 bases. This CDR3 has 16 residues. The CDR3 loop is CASSLGQGAGTGELFF. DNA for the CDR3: TGTGCCAGCAGTTTGGGACAGGGGGCAGGTACCGGGGAGCTGTTTTTT.

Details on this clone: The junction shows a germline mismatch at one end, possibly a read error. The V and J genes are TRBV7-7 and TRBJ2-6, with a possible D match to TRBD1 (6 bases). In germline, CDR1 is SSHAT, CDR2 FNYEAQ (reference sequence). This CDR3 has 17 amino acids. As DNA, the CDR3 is TGTGCTAGCAGCCGGACCCTTAGCGAGGCCGATAGGGGGGTCCTGACTTTC. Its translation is CASSRTLSEADRGVLTF.

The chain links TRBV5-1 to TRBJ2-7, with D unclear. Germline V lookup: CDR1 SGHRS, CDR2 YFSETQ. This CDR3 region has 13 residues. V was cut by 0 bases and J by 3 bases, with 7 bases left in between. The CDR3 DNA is TGCGCCAGCAGCTTGGGACTGAACTACGAGCAGTACTTC. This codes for CASSLGLNYEQYF.

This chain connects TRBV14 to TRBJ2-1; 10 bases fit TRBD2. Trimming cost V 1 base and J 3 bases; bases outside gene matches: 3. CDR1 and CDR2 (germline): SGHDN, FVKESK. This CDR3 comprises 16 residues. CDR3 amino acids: CASSQGTSGGYNEQFF. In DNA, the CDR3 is TGTGCCAGCAGCCAAGGGACTAGCGGAGGCTACAATGAGCAGTTCTTC. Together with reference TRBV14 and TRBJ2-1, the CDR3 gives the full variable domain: EAGVTQFPSHSVIEKGQTVTLRCDPISGHDNLYWYRRVMGKEIKFLLHFVKESKQDESGMPNNRFLAERTGGTYSTLKVQPAELEDSGVYFCASSQGTSGGYNEQFFGPGTRLTVL.

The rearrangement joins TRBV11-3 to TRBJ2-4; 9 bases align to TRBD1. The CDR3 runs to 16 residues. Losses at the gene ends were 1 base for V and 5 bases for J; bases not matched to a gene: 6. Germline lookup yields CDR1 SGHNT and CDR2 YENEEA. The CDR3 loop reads CASSLGTGTGQNIQYF. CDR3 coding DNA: TGTGCCAGCAGCTTAGGAACGGGGACAGGGCAAAACATTCAGTACTTC.

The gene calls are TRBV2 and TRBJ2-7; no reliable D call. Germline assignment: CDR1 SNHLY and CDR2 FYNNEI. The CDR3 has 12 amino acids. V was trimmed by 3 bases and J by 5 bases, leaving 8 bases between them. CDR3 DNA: TGTGCCAGCAGTGAGTGGGCAAACGAGCAGTACTTC. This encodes CASSEWANEQYF.

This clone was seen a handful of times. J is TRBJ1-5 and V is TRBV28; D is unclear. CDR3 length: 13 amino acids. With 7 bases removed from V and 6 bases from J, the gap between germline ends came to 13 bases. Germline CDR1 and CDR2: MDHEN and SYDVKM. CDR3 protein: CASNPIFGQPQHF. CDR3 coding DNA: TGTGCCAGCAACCCCATTTTCGGTCAGCCCCAGCATTTT.

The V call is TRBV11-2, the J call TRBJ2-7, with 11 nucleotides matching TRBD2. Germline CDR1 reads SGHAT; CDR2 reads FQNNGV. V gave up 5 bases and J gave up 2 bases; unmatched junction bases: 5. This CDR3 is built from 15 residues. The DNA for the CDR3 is TGTGCCAGCAGCCTCCTAGCGGGAGGTCCCTACGAGCAGTACTTC. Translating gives CASSLLAGGPYEQYF.

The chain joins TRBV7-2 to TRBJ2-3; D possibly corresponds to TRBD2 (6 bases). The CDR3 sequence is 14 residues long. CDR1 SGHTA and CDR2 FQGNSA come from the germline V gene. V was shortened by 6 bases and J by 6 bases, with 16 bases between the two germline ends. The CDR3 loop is CASRAGAGRDTQYF. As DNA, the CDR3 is TGTGCCAGCAGGGCGGGCGCGGGGAGGGATACGCAGTATTTT.

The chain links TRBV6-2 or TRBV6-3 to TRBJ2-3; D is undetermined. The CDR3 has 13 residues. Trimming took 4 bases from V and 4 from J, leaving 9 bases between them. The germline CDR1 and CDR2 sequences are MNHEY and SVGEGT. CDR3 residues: CASSLSVPDTQYF. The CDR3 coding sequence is TGTGCCAGCAGTTTATCAGTCCCAGATACGCAGTATTTT.

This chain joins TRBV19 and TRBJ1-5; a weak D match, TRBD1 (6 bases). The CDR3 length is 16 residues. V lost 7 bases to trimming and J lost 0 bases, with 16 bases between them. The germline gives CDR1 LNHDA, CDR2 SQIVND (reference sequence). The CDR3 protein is CASTSTGTYSNQPQHF. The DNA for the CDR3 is TGTGCCAGTACCTCTACCGGGACATATAGCAATCAGCCCCAGCATTTT. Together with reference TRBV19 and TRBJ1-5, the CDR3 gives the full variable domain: DGGITQSPKYLFRKEGQNVTLSCEQNLNHDAMYWYRQDPGQGLRLIYYSQIVNDFQKGDIAEGYSVSREKKESFPLTVTSAQKNPTAFYLCASTSTGTYSNQPQHFGDGTRLSIL.

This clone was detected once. DNA of the CDR3: TGTGCCAGCAGCTCCGGGACAGGGGGTGGGGAGCAGTTCTTC. This encodes CASSSGTGGGEQFF. The V and J genes are TRBV7-6 and TRBJ2-1; the match to TRBD1 covers 11 bases. With V trimmed by 4 bases and J by 10 bases, 6 bases remained unmatched. Germline V gene data show CDR1 as SGHVS and CDR2 as FNYEAQ. CDR3 length: 14 residues. Drawing the rest from reference TRBV7-6 and TRBJ2-1, the complete variable domain is GAGVSQSPRYKVTKRGQDVALRCDPISGHVSLYWYRQALGQGPEFLTYFNYEAQQDKSGLPNDRFSAERPEGSISTLTIQRTEQRDSAMYRCASSSGTGGGEQFFGPGTRLTVL.

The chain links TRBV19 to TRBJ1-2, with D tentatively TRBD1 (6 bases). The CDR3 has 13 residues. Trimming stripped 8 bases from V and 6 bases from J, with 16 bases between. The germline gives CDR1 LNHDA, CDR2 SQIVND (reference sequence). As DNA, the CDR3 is TGTGCCAGTGAGGGGGGGACTCAACATGGCTACACCTTC. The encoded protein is CASEGGTQHGYTF.

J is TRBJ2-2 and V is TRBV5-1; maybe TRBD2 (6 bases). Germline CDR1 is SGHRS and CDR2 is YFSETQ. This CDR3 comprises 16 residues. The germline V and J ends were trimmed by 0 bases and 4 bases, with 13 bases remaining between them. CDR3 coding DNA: TGCGCCAGCAGCTTGGGGCCTAGCGAGCTCACCGGGGAGCTGTTTTTT. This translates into CASSLGPSELTGELFF.

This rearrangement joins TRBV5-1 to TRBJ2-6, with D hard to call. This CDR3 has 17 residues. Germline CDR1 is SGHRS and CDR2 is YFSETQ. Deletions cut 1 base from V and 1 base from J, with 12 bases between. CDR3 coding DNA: TGCGCCAGCAGCTTGCCCCAAGACATATCTGGGGCCAACGTCCTGACTTTC. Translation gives CASSLPQDISGANVLTF.

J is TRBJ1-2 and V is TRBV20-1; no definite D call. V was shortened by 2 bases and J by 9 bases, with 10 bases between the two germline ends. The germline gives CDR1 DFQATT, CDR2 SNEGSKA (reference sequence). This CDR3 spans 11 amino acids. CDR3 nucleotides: TGCAGTGCTAGATCTCAAGCCCGCTACACCTTC. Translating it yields CSARSQARYTF.

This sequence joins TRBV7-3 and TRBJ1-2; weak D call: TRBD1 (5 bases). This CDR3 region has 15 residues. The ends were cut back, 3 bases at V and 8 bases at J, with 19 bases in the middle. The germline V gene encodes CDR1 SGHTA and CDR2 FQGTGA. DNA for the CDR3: TGTGCCAGCAGCTTGGAGGGCGGACCGTGGGGGGGCTACACCTTC. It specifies CASSLEGGPWGGYTF.

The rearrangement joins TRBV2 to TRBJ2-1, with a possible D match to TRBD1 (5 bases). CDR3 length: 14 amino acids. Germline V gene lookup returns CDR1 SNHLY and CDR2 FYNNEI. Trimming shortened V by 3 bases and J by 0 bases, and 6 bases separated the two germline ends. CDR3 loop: CASSDTGSYNEQFF. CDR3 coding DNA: TGTGCCAGCAGTGATACAGGCTCCTACAATGAGCAGTTCTTC.